These 2 T cell receptor beta chains were all obtained from the same sample, sequenced in a study of Graves' ophthalmopathy and Graves' hyperthyroidism. Amplification targeted the TCR beta CDR3 regions, with RNA transcripts as the source material. First-round RT-PCR relied on HTBI primers, and a second-round multiplex PCR came next. MiXCR, run by TCRdb on the multiplex PCR reads, gives a single entry per CDR3 protein. The table lists 620,000 or so distinct CDR3 sequences, about a fifth of them singletons. Sample: peripheral blood. The receptors come from a woman between 18 and 29 years old with stable Graves' hyperthyroidism. Some clones in this sample may be carry-over from other donors' samples.

The chain is built from TRBV12-3 or TRBV12-4 and TRBJ1-1; D remains unclear. The CDR3 extends over 13 amino acids. Deletions cut 3 bases from V and 9 bases from J, with 14 bases between. As DNA, the CDR3 is TGTGCCAGCAGTTTTGGAGATTTATTGAAAGCTTTCTTT. As protein: CASSFGDLLKAFF.

Only a few counts were recorded for this clonotype. The V and J genes are TRBV7-3 and TRBJ2-2; 8 bases align to TRBD1. With V trimmed by 2 bases and J by 4 bases, 6 bases remained unmatched. Germline lookup yields CDR1 SGHTA and CDR2 FQGTGA. The CDR3 is 16 amino acids. CDR3: CASSLQGAPGTGELFF. The CDR3 region has the DNA TGTGCCAGCAGCTTACAGGGGGCGCCCGGCACCGGGGAGCTGTTTTTT.